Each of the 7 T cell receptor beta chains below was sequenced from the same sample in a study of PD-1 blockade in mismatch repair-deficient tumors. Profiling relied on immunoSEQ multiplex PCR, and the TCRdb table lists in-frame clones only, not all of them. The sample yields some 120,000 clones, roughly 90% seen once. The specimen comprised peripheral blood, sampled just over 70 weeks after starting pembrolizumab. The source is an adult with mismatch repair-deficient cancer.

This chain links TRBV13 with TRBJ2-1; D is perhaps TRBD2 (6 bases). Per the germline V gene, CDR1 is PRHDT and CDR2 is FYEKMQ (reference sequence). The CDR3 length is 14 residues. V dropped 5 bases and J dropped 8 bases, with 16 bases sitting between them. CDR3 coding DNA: TGTGCCAGCAGCGCGGACGGTGGGGAGGATGAGCAGTTCTTC. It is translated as CASSADGGEDEQFF.

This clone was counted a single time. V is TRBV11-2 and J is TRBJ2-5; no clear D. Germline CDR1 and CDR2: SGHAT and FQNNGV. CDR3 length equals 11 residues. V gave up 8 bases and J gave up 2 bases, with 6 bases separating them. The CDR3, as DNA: TGTGCCAGCGGGGTGCAAGAGACCCAGTACTTC. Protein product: CASGVQETQYF.

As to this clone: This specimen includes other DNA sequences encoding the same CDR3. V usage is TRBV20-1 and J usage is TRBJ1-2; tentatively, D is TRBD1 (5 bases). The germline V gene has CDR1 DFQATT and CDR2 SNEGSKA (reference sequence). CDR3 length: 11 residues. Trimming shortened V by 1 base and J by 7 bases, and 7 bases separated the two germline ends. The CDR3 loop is CSARGGGGYTF. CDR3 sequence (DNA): TGCAGTGCTAGAGGCGGGGGTGGCTACACCTTC.

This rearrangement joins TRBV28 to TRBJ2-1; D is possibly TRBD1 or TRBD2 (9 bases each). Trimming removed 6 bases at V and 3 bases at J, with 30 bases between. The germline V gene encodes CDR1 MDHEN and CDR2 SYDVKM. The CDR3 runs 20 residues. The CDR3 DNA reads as TGTGCCAGCAGCTACGGACAGGGGACCCTTGGCGGGAGGGTCTACAATGAGCAGTTCTTC. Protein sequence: CASSYGQGTLGGRVYNEQFF.

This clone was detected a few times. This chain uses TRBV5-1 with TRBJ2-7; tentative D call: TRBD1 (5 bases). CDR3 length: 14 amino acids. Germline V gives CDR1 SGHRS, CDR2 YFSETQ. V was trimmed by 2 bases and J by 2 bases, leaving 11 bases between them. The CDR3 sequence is CASSLEDKTYEQYF. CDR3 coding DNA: TGCGCCAGCAGCTTAGAGGACAAGACCTACGAGCAGTACTTC.

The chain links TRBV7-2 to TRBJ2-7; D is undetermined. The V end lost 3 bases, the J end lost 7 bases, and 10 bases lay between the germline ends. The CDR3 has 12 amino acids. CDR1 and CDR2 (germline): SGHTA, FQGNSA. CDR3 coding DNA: TGTGCCAGCAGCTTTAATAGGGTGGAGCAGTACTTC. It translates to CASSFNRVEQYF.

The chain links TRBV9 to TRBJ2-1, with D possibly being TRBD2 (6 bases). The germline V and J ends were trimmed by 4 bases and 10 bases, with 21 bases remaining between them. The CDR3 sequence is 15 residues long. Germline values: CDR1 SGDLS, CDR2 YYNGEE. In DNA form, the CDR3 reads TGTGCCAGCAGCCCCGGGACTGCCGCTCCATTAGAGCAGTTCTTC. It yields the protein CASSPGTAAPLEQFF.